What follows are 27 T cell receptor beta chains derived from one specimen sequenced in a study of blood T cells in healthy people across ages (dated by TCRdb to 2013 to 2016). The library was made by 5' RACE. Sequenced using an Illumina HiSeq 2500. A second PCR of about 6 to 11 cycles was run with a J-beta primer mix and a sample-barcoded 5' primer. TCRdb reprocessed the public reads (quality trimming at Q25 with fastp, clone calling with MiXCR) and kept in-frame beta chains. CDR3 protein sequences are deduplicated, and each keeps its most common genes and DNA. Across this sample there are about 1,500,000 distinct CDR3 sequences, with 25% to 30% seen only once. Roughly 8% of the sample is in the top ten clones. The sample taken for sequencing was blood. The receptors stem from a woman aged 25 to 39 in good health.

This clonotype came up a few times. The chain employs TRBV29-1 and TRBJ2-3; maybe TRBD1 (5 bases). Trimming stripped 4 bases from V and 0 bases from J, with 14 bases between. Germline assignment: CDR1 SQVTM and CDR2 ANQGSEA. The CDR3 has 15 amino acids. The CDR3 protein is CSVGSRQISTDTQYF. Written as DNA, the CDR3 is TGCAGCGTTGGATCGAGACAGATTAGCACAGATACGCAGTATTTT.

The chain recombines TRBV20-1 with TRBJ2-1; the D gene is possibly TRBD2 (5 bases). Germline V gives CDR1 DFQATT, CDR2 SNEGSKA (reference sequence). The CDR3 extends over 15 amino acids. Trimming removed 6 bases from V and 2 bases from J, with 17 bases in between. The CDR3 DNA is TGCAGTGCCCCTGCGCGGCGGGCCCCCTACAATGAGCAGTTCTTC. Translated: CSAPARRAPYNEQFF.

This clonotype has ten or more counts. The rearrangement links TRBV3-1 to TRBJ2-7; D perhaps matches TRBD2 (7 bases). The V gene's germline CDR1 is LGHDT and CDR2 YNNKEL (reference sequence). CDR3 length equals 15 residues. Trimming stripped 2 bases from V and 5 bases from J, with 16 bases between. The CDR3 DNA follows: TGTGCCAGCAGCCAAAGGCCGGCGGGGGCCCACGAGCAGTACTTC. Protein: CASSQRPAGAHEQYF.

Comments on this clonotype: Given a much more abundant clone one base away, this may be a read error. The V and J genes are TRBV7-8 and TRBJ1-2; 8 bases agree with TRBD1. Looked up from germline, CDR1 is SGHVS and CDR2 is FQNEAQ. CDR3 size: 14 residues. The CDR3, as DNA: TGTGCCGGCAGCTTAATGGCAGGGGGCGGTGGCTACACCTTC. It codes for CAGSLMAGGGGYTF. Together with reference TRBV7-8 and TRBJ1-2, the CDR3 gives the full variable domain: GAGVSQSPRYKVAKRGQDVALRCDPISGHVSLFWYQQALGQGPEFLTYFQNEAQLDKSGLPSDRFFAERPEGSVSTLKIQRTQQEDSAVYLCAGSLMAGGGGYTFGSGTRLTVV.

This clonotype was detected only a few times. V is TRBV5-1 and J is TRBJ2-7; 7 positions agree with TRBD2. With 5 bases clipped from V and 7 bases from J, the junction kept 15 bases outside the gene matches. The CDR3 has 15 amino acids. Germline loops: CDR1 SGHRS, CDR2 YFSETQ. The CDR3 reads CASRLRAGEPGEQYF. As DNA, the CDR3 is TGCGCCAGCAGGTTGCGCGCGGGAGAGCCGGGTGAGCAGTACTTC.

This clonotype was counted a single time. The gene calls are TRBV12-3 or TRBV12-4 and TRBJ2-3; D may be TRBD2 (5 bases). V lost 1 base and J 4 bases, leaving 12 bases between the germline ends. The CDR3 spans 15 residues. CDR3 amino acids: CASSLGGLEADTQYF. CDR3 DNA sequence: TGTGCCAGCAGTTTAGGCGGACTGGAGGCAGATACGCAGTATTTT.

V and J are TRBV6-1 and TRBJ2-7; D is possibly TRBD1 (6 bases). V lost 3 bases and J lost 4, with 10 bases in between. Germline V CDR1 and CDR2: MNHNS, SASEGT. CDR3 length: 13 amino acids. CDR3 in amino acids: CASSENREYEQYF. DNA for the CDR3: TGTGCCAGCAGTGAGAACAGGGAGTACGAGCAGTACTTC.

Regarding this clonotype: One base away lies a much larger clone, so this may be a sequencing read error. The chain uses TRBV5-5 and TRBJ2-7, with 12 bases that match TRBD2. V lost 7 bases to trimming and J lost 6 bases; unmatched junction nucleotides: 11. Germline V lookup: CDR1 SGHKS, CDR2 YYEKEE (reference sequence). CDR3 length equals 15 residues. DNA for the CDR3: TGTGCCAGCTGCCAACTAGCGGGAGGTATAGGCGAGCAGTACTTC. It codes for CASCQLAGGIGEQYF.

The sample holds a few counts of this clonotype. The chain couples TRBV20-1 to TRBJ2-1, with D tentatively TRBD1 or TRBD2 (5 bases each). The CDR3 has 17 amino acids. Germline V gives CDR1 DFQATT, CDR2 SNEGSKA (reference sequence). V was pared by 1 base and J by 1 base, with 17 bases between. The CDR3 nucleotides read TGCAGTGCTAGAGTTCTGGGGACCCGCGGTTCCTACAATGAGCAGTTCTTC. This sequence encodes CSARVLGTRGSYNEQFF.

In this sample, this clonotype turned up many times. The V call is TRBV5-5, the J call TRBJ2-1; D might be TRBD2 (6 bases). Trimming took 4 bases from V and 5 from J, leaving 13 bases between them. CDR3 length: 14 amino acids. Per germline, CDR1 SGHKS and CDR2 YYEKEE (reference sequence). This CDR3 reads CASSPGTLNNEQFF. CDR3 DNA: TGTGCCAGCAGCCCCGGGACTCTGAACAATGAGCAGTTCTTC.

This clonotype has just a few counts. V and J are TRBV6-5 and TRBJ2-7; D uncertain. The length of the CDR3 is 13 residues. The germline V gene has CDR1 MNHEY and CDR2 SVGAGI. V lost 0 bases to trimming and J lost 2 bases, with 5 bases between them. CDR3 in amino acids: CASSYSNTYEQYF. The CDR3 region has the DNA TGTGCCAGCAGTTACTCCAACACCTACGAGCAGTACTTC.

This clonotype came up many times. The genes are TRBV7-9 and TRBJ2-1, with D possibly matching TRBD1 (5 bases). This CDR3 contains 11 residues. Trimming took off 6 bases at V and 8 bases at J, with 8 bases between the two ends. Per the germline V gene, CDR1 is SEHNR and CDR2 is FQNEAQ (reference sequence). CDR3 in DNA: TGTGCCAGCAGTACAGGTCATGAGCAGTTCTTC. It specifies CASSTGHEQFF.

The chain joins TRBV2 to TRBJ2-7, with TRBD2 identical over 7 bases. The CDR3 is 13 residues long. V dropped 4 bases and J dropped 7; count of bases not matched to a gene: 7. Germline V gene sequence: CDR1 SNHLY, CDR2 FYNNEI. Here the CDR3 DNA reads TGTGCCAGCAGTGTGACTAGCTTGGGGGAGCAGTACTTC. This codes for CASSVTSLGEQYF.

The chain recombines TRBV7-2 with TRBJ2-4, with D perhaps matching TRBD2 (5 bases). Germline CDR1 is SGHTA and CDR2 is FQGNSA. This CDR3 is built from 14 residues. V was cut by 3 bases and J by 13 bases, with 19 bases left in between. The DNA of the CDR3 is TGTGCCAGCAGCTTTCAGACGGGGTCGAGGGAGCAGTACTTC. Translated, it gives CASSFQTGSREQYF.

As DNA, the CDR3 is TGTGCCAGTAGTACCGCCGGGACGGAAGCCTACGAGCAGTACTTC. Protein sequence: CASSTAGTEAYEQYF. The chain joins TRBV19 to TRBJ2-7, with D possibly called TRBD1 or TRBD2 (5 bases each). V was pared by 4 bases and J by 2 bases, with 15 bases between. The CDR3 is made up of 15 amino acids. Germline lookup yields CDR1 LNHDA and CDR2 SQIVND (reference sequence).

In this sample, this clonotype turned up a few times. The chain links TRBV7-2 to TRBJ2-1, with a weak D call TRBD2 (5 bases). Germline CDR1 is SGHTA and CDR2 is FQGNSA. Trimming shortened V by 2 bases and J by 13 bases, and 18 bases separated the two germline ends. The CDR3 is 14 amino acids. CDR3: CASSLYLGDRLQFF. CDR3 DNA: TGTGCCAGCAGCTTATACCTGGGAGACCGCTTACAGTTCTTC. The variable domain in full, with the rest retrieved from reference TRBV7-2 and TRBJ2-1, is GAGVSQSPSNKVTEKGKDVELRCDPISGHTALYWYRQSLGQGLEFLIYFQGNSAPDKSGLPSDRFSAERTGGSVSTLTIQRTQQEDSAVYLCASSLYLGDRLQFFGPGTRLTVL.

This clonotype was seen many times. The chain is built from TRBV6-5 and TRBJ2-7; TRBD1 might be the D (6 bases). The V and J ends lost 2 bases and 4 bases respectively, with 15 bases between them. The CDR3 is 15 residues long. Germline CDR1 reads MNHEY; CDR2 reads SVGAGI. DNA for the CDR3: TGTGCCAGCAGTTACCTACAGGGTATTAGATACGAGCAGTACTTC. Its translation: CASSYLQGIRYEQYF.

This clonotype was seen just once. The CDR3 sequence is CASNQGQSGAFF. DNA of the CDR3: TGTGCCAGCAATCAGGGGCAATCGGGAGCTTTCTTT. This chain uses TRBV12-3 or TRBV12-4 with TRBJ1-1, with D possibly matching TRBD1 (6 bases). The CDR3 loop spans 12 amino acids. V was pared by 7 bases and J by 10 bases, with 16 bases between.

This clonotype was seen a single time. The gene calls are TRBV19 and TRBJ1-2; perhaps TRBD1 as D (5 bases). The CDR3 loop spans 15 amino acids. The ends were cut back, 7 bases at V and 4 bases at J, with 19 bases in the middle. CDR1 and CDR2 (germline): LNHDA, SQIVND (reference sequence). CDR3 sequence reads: CASILKGRDSYGYTF. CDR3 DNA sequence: TGTGCCAGTATCTTAAAGGGGCGGGACTCCTATGGCTACACCTTC.

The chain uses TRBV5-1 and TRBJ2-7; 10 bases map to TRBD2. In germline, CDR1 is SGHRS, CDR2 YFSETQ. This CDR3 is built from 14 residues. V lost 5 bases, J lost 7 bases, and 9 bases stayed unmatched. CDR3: CASSYTSGKNEQYF. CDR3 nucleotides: TGCGCCAGCAGTTATACTAGCGGGAAGAATGAGCAGTACTTC.

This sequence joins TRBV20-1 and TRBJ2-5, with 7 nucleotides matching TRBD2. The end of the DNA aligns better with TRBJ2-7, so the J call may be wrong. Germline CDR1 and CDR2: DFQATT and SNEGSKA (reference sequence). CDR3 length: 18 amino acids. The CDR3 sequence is CSALSPGTGGSRRGEQYF. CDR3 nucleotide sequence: TGCAGTGCTCTATCCCCCGGGACTGGCGGGAGCAGGAGGGGCGAGCAGTACTTC.

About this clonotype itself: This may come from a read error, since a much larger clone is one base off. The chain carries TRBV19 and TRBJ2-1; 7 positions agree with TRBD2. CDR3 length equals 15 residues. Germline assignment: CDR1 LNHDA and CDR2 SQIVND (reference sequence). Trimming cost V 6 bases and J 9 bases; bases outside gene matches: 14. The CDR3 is CASSPGTGGSGEQFF. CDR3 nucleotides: TGTGCCAGTAGCCCTGGGACTGGCGGGAGCGGTGAGCAGTTCTTC.

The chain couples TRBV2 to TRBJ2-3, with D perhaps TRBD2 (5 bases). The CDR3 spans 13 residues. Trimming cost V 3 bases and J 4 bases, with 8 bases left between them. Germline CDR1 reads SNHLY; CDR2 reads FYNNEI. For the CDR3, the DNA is TGTGCCAGCAGTGATGAGGGCCCAGATACGCAGTATTTT. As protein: CASSDEGPDTQYF.

The CDR3 here is CASSYSEGGGEAFF. The CDR3 DNA follows: TGTGCCAGCAGTTACTCGGAAGGGGGAGGTGAAGCTTTCTTT. The chain recombines TRBV6-6 with TRBJ1-1, with D perhaps matching TRBD1 (6 bases). CDR1 and CDR2 from the germline V gene are MNHNY and SVGAGI (reference sequence). V lost 0 bases and J lost 7, with 12 bases in between. CDR3 size: 14 residues.

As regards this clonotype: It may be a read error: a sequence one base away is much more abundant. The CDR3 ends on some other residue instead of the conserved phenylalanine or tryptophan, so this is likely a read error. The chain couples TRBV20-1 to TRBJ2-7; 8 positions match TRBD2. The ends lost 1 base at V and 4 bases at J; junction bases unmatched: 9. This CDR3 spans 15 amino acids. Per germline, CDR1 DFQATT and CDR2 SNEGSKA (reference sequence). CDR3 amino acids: CSARGLSGGLYEQYS. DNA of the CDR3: TGCAGTGCTAGAGGGTTAAGCGGGGGACTTTACGAGCAGTACTCC.

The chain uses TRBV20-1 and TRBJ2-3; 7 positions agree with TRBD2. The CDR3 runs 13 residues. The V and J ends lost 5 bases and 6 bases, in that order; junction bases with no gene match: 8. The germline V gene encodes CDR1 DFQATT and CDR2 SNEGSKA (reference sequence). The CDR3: CSAHGLVQDTQYF. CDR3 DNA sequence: TGCAGTGCTCACGGACTAGTCCAGGATACGCAGTATTTT.

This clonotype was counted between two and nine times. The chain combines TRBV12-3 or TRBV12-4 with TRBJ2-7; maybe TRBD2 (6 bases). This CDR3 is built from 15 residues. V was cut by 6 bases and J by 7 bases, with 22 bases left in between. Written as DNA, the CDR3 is TGTGCCAGCAGGGGGGGACGCCTCCCTTCTAGTGAGCAGTACTTC. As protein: CASRGGRLPSSEQYF.